This T cell receptor (beta chain) was identified in a study of human T cells and chemical hapten exposure. Time point indicated: patch test 2, 6 weeks after DPC sensitization. The treatment was: therapeutic diphenylcyclopropenone sensitization with weekly scalp DPC. The germline V gene encodes CDR1 MNHEY and CDR2 SMNVEV (reference sequence). V was clipped by 6 bases and J by 8 bases; unmatched bases: 6. The CDR3 is 13 residues long. TCRdb used MiXCR to reprocess the RACE reads, holding one entry per CDR3 protein. The sample yields approximately 80,000 distinct CDR3 sequences, more than 9% seen once. This sequence was found in a woman aged 45-65 years with alopecia areata. Some clones in this sample may be carry-over from other donors' samples. The source material was whole blood, sampled in connection with sensitization to the hapten diphenylcyclopropenone (DPC). J is TRBJ1-2 and V is TRBV27; 10 bases line up with TRBD1. In nucleotides, the CDR3 is TGTGCCAGCAGCCCCGACAGGGGGCTCGGCTACACCTTC. Translation: CASSPDRGLGYTF.